This T cell receptor beta chain was sequenced during a study of blood T cell repertoires in COVID-19. Study-wide background: Both acute and convalescent COVID-19 samples were obtained from the United States, Italy and Spain. Sources were T cells, B-cell-depleted T cells, or PBMCs; the material itself was cDNA or gDNA.

The repertoire was sequenced with immunoSEQ multiplex PCR; TCRdb's copy has only in-frame clones and lacks some. The data contain around 270,000 clones, roughly 84% of them seen just once; the ten biggest clones take up approximately 14%. V dropped 10 bases and J dropped 0; count of bases not matched to a gene: 5. CDR1 is ENHRY and CDR2 is SYGVKD in the germline V gene. The length of the CDR3 is 13 residues. V is TRBV10-3 and J is TRBJ1-1; 7 positions match TRBD1. The TCR comes from a person in their 70s with COVID-19, enrolled during active disease. What was sequenced was peripheral blood. The CDR3 coding sequence is TGTGCCACGTCGACAGGGCTGAACACTGAAGCTTTCTTT. This translates into CATSTGLNTEAFF.